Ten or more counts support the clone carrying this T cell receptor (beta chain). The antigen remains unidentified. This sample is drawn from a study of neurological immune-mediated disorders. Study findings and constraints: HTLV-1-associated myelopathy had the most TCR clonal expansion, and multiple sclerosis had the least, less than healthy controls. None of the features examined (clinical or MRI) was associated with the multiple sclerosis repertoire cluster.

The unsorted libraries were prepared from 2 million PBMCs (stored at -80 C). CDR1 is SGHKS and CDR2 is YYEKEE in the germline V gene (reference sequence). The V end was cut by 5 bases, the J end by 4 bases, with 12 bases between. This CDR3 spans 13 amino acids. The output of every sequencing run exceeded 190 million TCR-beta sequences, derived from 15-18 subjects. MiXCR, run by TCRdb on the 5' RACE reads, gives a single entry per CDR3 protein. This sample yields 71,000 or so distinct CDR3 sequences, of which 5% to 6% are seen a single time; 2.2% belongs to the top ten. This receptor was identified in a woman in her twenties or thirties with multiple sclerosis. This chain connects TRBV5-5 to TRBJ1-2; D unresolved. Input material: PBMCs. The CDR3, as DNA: TGTGCCAGCAGGGGCGCCTGGGGCTATGGCTACACCTTC. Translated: CASRGAWGYGYTF.